This T cell receptor beta chain was profiled in a study of vaccination and CD4 T cells after COVID-19. Trimming at V came to 5 bases and at J to 3 bases, leaving 13 bases not matched to a gene. CDR1 and CDR2 from the germline V gene are DFQATT and SNEGSKA (reference sequence). The CDR3 sequence is 17 residues long. This sample's treatment: roughly nine-day PBMC culture with coronavirus spike peptide pools or control peptides (ViraFEST assay). Cultures of PBMCs, some 2 million per well, were set up with 7.5 to 10 IU/ml IL-2 and around 9.9 ug/ml peptide pools. Concerning this clonotype: Its antigen remains unknown.

The Oncomine TCR Beta short-read assay sequenced DNA from cultured CD4+ T cells. Genomic DNA was isolated from cultured CD4+ T cells. TCRdb analysed the PCR reads with MiXCR anew, one entry per CDR3 protein. The sample includes about 20,000 distinct CDR3 sequences, around 63% of them seen just once. The sequencing sample was made of CD4+ T cells from blood, cultured in vitro. The TCR was taken from a human donor who had recovered from COVID-19. The gene calls are TRBV20-1 and TRBJ2-7; TRBD2 matches at 13 bases. The CDR3 region has the DNA TGCAGTGCTCTACCTTCACTAGCGGGAGGGCCAAACTACGAGCAGTACTTC. Translating gives CSALPSLAGGPNYEQYF.